The next 11 T cell receptor beta chains were all read from a single sample in a study of monozygotic twins with inflammatory bowel disease (dated by TCRdb to the late 2010s). The library was prepared using 5' RACE. Sequencing instrument: Illumina HiSeq 2500. Reads reprocessed by TCRdb are summarized as one entry per CDR3 protein sequence, and DNA is absent. The sample table records 330,000 or so distinct CDR3 sequences. The ten largest clonotypes hold around 2% of the sample. Input material: blood. The origin of the receptors is a human donor with ulcerative colitis or Crohn's disease, or a healthy co-twin of an affected twin (not recorded which).

This rearrangement joins TRBV11-2 to TRBJ2-1; the TCRdb D gene call, TRBD1, has no DNA to confirm it. The CDR3 spans 16 residues. Germline-derived CDR1 and CDR2 are SGHAT and FQNNGV. CDR3 region: CASSPLTSSSYNEQFF.

V and J are TRBV5-1 and TRBJ2-2; TCRdb picks TRBD1, but there is no DNA to check that call. Germline V gene lookup returns CDR1 SGHRS and CDR2 YFSETQ. The CDR3 contains 17 residues. The CDR3 here is CASSLTRDRGEDGELFF.

The chain is built from TRBV20-1 and TRBJ1-5. CDR1 DFQATT and CDR2 SNEGSKA come from the germline V gene (reference sequence). This CDR3 comprises 12 residues. The chain's CDR3 is CSAQSENQPQHF.

V usage is TRBV29-1 and J usage is TRBJ2-5; TCRdb's assignment of TRBD2 cannot be checked, as there is no DNA. The germline V gene has CDR1 SQVTM and CDR2 ANQGSEA. CDR3 length equals 14 residues. CDR3 loop: CSVGLAGGWETQYF.

The genes are TRBV7-2 and TRBJ2-2; the TCRdb D gene call, TRBD2, has no DNA to confirm it. Germline V gives CDR1 SGHTA, CDR2 FQGNSA. CDR3 size: 16 residues. CDR3 in amino acids: CASSFAGLLNTGELFF. The full variable domain, with the rest looked up from reference TRBV7-2 and TRBJ2-2, is GAGVSQSPSNKVTEKGKDVELRCDPISGHTALYWYRQSLGQGLEFLIYFQGNSAPDKSGLPSDRFSAERTGGSVSTLTIQRTQQEDSAVYLCASSFAGLLNTGELFFGEGSRLTVL.

The chain recombines TRBV27 with TRBJ2-3; there is no DNA to check the TCRdb D call of TRBD1. From germline, CDR1 is MNHEY and CDR2 SMNVEV (reference sequence). The CDR3 sequence is 18 residues long. This chain's CDR3 is CASTNFGWDTSSTDTQYF.

The genes are TRBV16 and TRBJ2-3; the TCRdb D gene call, TRBD2, has no DNA to confirm it. CDR3 length: 17 residues. Germline CDR1 and CDR2: KGHSY and FQNENV. CDR3 in amino acids: CASSQGLAGEDTDTQYF.

The V and J genes are TRBV10-3 and TRBJ2-3; TCRdb gives TRBD1 as the D gene, but with no DNA this cannot be confirmed. The CDR3 loop spans 16 amino acids. The germline V gene encodes CDR1 ENHRY and CDR2 SYGVKD. CDR3 in amino acids: CAITSIPGLAIDTQYF.

The CDR3 spells CASSGLAEVETQYF. The chain recombines TRBV6-1 with TRBJ2-5; TCRdb calls TRBD2, which cannot be checked without DNA. The CDR3 totals 14 residues. CDR1 and CDR2 (germline): MNHNS, SASEGT.

The chain uses TRBV29-1 and TRBJ1-1; TCRdb reports TRBD1, a call that lacks DNA to check it against. The CDR3 loop spans 13 amino acids. The germline V gene encodes CDR1 SQVTM and CDR2 ANQGSEA. This CDR3 reads CSSGRGENTEAFF.

This chain links TRBV7-9 with TRBJ2-3. The CDR3 has 14 residues. The germline gives CDR1 SEHNR, CDR2 FQNEAQ (reference sequence). The CDR3 sequence is CASSLTVTSDTQYF.